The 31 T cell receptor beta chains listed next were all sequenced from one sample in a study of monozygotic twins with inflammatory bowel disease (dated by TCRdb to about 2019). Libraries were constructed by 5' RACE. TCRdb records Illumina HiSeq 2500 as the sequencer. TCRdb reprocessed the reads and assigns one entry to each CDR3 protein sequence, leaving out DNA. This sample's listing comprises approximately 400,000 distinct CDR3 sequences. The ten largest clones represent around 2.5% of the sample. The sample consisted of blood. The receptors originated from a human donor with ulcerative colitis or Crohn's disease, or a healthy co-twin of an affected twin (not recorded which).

The CDR3 here is CASSLFASGRNTGELFF. The V call is TRBV27, the J call TRBJ2-2; absent DNA, TCRdb's TRBD2 call cannot be checked. There are 17 residues in the CDR3. Germline V gene data show CDR1 as MNHEY and CDR2 as SMNVEV (reference sequence).

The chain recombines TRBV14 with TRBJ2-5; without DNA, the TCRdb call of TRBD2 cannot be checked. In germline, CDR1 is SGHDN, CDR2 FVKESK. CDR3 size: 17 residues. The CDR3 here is CASSSARASGSQETQYF. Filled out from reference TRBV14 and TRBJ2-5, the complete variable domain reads EAGVTQFPSHSVIEKGQTVTLRCDPISGHDNLYWYRRVMGKEIKFLLHFVKESKQDESGMPNNRFLAERTGGTYSTLKVQPAELEDSGVYFCASSSARASGSQETQYFGPGTRLLVL.

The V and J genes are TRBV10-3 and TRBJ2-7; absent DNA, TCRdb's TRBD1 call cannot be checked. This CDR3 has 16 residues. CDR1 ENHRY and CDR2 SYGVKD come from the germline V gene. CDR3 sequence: CAISGFGTGVLLEQYF.

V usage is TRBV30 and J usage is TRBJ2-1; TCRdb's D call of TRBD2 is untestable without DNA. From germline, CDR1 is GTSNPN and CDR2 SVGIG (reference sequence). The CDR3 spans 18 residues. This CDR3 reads CAWSVLGVRSGWYNEQFF.

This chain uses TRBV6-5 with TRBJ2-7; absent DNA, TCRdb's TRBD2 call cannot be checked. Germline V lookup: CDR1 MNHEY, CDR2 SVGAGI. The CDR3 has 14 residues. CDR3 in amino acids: CASSYKLVSYEQYF.

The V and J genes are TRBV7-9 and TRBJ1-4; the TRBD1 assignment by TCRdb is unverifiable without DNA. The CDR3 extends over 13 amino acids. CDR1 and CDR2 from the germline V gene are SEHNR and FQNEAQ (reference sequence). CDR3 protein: CASSWTGHEKLFF.

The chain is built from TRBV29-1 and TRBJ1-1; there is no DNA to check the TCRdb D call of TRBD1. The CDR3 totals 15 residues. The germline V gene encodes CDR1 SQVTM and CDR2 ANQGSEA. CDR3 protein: CSVEGTTGTGNEAFF. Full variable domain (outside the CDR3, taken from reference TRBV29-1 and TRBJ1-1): SAVISQKPSRDICQRGTSLTIQCQVDSQVTMMFWYRQQPGQSLTLIATANQGSEATYESGFVIDKFPISRPNLTFSTLTVSNMSPEDSSIYLCSVEGTTGTGNEAFFGQGTRLTVV.

This CDR3 reads CASSHQNTEAFF. The V call is TRBV6-1, the J call TRBJ1-1. In germline, CDR1 is MNHNS, CDR2 SASEGT. CDR3 length equals 12 residues.

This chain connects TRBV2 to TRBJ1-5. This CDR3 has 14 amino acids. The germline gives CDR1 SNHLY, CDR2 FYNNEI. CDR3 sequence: CASHSGTGYQPQHF. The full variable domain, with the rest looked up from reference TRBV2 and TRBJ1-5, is EPEVTQTPSHQVTQMGQEVILRCVPISNHLYFYWYRQILGQKVEFLVSFYNNEISEKSEIFDDQFSVERPDGSNFTLKIRSTKLEDSAMYFCASHSGTGYQPQHFGDGTRLSIL.

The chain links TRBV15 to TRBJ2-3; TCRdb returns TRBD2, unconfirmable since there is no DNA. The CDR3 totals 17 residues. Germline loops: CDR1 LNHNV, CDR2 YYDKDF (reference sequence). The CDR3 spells CATSRGTSGRAIDTQYF.

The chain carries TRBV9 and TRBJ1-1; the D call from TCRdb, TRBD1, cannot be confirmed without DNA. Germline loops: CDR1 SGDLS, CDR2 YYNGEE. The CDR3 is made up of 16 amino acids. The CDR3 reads CASSPPPRGMNTEAFF.

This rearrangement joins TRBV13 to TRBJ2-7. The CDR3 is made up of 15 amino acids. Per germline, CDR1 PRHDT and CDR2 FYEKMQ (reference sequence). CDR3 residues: CASSLMAQDHSEQYF.

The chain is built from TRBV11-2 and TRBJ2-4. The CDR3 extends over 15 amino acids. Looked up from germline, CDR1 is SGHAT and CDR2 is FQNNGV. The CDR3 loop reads CASSSVELAKNIQYF.

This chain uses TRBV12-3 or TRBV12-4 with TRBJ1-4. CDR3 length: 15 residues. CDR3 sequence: CASSFWPVDNEKLFF.

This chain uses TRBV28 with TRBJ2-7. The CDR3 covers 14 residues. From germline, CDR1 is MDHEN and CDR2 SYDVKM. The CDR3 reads CASSPETRIYEQYF.

This CDR3 reads CASLGQEKLYGYTF. This chain joins TRBV25-1 and TRBJ1-2; TCRdb proposes TRBD1, but this gene call is untestable without DNA. The CDR3 contains 14 residues. Germline V gene data show CDR1 as MGHDK and CDR2 as SYGVNS.

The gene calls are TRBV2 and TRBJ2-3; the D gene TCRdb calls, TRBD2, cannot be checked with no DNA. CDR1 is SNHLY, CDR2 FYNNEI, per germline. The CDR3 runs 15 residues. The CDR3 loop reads CASSATSGGANTQYF.

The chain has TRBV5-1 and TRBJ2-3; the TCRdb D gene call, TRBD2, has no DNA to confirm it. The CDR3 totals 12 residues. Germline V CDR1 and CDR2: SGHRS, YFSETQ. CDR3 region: CASKADTDTQYF.

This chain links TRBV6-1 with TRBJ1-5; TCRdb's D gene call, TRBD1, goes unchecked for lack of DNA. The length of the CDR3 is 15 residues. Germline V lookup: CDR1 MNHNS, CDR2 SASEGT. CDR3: CASSPPGTDNQPQHF.

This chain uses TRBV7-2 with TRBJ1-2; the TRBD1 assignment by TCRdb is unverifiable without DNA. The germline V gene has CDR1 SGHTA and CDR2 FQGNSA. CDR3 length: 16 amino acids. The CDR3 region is CASSLEIHRGAYGYTF.

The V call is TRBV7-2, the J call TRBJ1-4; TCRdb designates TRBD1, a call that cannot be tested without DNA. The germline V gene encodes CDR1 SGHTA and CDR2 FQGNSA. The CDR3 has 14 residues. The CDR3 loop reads CASRWTASNEKLFF.

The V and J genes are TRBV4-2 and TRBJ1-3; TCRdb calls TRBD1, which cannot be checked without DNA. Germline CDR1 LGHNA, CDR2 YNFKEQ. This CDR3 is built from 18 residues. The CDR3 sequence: CASSQDSNRGYPGNTIYF.

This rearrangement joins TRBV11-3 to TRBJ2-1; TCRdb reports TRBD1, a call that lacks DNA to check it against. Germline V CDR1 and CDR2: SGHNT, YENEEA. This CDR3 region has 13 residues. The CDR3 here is CASSYATDSEQFF.

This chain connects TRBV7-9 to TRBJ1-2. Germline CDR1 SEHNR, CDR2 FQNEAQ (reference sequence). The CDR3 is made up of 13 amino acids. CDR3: CASSFESNYGYTF. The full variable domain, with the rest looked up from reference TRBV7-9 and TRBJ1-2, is DTGVSQNPRHKITKRGQNVTFRCDPISEHNRLYWYRQTLGQGPEFLTYFQNEAQLEKSRLLSDRFSAERPKGSFSTLEIQRTEQGDSAMYLCASSFESNYGYTFGSGTRLTVV.

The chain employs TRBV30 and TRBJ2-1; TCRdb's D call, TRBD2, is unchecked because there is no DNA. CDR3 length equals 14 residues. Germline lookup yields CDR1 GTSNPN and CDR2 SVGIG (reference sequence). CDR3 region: CAWSLLADYNEQFF.

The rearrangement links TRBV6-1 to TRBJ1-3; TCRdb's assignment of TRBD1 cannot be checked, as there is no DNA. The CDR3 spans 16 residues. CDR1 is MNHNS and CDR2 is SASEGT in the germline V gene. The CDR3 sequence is CASSSGTGTSGNTIYF.

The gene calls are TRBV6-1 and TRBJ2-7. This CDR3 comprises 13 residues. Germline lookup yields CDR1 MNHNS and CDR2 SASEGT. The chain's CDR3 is CASGKGGTYEQYF.

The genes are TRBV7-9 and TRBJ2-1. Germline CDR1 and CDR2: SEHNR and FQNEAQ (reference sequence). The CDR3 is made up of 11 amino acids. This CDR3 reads CASSLETVQFF.

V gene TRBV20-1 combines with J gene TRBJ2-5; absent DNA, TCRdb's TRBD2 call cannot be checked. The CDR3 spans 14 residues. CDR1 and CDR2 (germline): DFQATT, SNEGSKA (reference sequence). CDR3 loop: CSAREDFLRETQYF.

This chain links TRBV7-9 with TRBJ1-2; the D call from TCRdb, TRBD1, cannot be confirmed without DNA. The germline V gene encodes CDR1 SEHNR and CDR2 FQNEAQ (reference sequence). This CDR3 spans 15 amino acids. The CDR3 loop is CASSPGGSHDYGYTF.

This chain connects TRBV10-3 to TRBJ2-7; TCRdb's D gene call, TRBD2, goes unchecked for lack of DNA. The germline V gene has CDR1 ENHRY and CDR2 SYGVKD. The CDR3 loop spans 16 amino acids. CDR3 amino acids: CAISEGVAGGTYEQYF.